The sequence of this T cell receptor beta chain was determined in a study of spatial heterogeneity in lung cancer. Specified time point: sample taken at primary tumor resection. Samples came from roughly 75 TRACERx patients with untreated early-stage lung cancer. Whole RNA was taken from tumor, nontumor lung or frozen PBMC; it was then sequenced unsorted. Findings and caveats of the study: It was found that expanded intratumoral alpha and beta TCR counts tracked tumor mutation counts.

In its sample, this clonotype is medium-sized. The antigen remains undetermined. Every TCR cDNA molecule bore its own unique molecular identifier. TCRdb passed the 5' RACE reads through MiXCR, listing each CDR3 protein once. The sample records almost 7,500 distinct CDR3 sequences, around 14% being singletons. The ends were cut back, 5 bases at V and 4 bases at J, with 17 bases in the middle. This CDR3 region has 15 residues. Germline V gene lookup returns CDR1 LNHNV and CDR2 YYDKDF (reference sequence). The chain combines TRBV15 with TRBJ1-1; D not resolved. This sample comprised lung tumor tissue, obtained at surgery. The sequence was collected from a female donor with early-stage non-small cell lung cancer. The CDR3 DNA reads TGTGCCACCAGCGTGACCCGGCGCTTGATCACTGAAGCTTTCTTT. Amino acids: CATSVTRRLITEAFF.